The 7 T cell receptor beta chains below all came from one sample that was sequenced in a study of T cell responses to AZD1222 COVID-19 vaccine. The repertoire was sequenced with immunoSEQ multiplex PCR; TCRdb's copy has only in-frame clones and lacks some. The table has more than 95,000 clones, around 87% seen once. The input for sequencing was peripheral blood, taken on day 0 of AZD1222 vaccination. All receptors come from an adult in good health.

This chain joins TRBV5-5 and TRBJ2-7, with 7 bases lining up with TRBD1. CDR1 SGHKS and CDR2 YYEKEE come from the germline V gene (reference sequence). This CDR3 contains 13 residues. CDR3 residues: CAEGRGRVHEQYF. The CDR3 bases are TGTGCAGAGGGAAGGGGGCGAGTCCACGAGCAGTACTTC.

The rearrangement links TRBV27 to TRBJ2-7; 11 nucleotides line up with TRBD1. Germline V CDR1 and CDR2: MNHEY, SMNVEV (reference sequence). CDR3 length equals 13 residues. V gave up 6 bases and J gave up 12 bases; unmatched junction bases: 10. In nucleotides, the CDR3 is TGTGCCAGCAGCCCTGGGACAGGGGGGCTGCTGTACTTC. Protein sequence: CASSPGTGGLLYF.

The J gene is TRBJ1-2, the V gene TRBV6-5; D is unresolved. The CDR3 covers 11 residues. Germline-derived CDR1 and CDR2 are MNHEY and SVGAGI. Trimming left V 10 bases short and J 5 bases short, with 11 bases between. CDR3 loop: CATSGSYGYTF. The CDR3 region has the DNA TGTGCCACGTCAGGCTCGTATGGCTACACCTTC.

V is TRBV5-1 and J is TRBJ1-2; TRBD1 matches 7 bases. The CDR3 extends over 13 amino acids. Per germline, CDR1 SGHRS and CDR2 YFSETQ. V dropped 5 bases and J dropped 3; count of bases not matched to a gene: 4. The CDR3 region has the DNA TGCGCCAGCAGTTTCACAGGGGACTATGGCTACACCTTC. Protein sequence: CASSFTGDYGYTF.

This rearrangement joins TRBV10-3 to TRBJ1-2, with a weak D call TRBD1 (6 bases). Germline assignment: CDR1 ENHRY and CDR2 SYGVKD. V was shortened by 10 bases and J by 3 bases, with 21 bases between the two germline ends. The CDR3 is 15 residues long. The CDR3 reads CASQPTGKAYYGYTF. The CDR3 nucleotides read TGTGCCAGCCAACCGACAGGAAAAGCATACTATGGCTACACCTTC.

The rearrangement joins TRBV7-8 to TRBJ1-2; 8 bases align to TRBD1. V was clipped by 4 bases and J by 0 bases; unmatched bases: 1. Per germline, CDR1 SGHVS and CDR2 FQNEAQ. The CDR3 is 14 amino acids. CDR3 loop: CASSSTGANYGYTF. CDR3 in DNA: TGTGCCAGCAGCTCGACAGGGGCTAACTATGGCTACACCTTC.

The chain joins TRBV25-1 to TRBJ1-2; 9 bases map to TRBD1. CDR3 size: 13 residues. The V gene's germline CDR1 is MGHDK and CDR2 SYGVNS. V dropped 4 bases and J dropped 5; count of bases not matched to a gene: 2. This CDR3 reads CASSGGTGYGYTF. The CDR3 bases are TGTGCCAGCAGTGGGGGGACAGGGTATGGCTACACCTTC.